Included here is one T cell receptor beta chain sequence, with context. Germline V gene lookup returns CDR1 SGHDN and CDR2 FVKESK. V shed 3 bases and J 4 bases; nucleotides not matched to a gene: 0. The CDR3 totals 12 residues. The entry originates in a study of blood T cell repertoires in COVID-19. Overall study: Italy, Spain and the United States were the sources of the convalescent and acute COVID-19 samples. PBMCs, B-cell-depleted T cells, or T cells were the source of the cDNA or gDNA that made up the material.

Sequencing used immunoSEQ multiplex PCR; TCRdb keeps in-frame clones, though not all of them. The table lists 100,000 to 110,000 clones, around 85% of them singletons. Specimen: peripheral blood. This sequence was found in a man aged 45-65 years with active or convalescent COVID-19. The chain couples TRBV14 to TRBJ2-7; 7 nucleotides match TRBD1. The CDR3 protein is CASSQTGYEQYF. CDR3 sequence (DNA): TGTGCCAGCAGCCAGACAGGGTACGAGCAGTACTTC.